This TCR beta chain was identified during a study of blood T cell repertoires in COVID-19. About the research overall: The study drew acute and convalescent COVID-19 samples from the United States, Italy and Spain. T cells, B-cell-depleted T cells, or PBMCs provided the cDNA or gDNA that served as material.

The germline V gene has CDR1 LNHDA and CDR2 SQIVND (reference sequence). Unmatched junction bases numbered 5, after V lost 4 bases and J lost 3 bases. This CDR3 is built from 15 residues. The authors' processing: Amplification of reference gene primers provided the estimated nucleated cell counts. The method was immunoSEQ multiplex PCR; TCRdb's version includes in-frame clones alone and lacks a portion of them. V and J calls and clone size are copied from that table; D and trimming were computed from the DNA. This table holds fewer than 80,000 clones, roughly 77% found once. The receptor's source is a human donor in a cohort sampled during active COVID-19. The chain links TRBV19 to TRBJ2-7, with 11 bases that match TRBD1. Sequencing input: peripheral blood. CDR3 DNA sequence: TGTGCCAGTAGTACAGGGACAGGGGGAATCTACGAGCAGTACTTC. Translated: CASSTGTGGIYEQYF.